This T cell receptor (beta chain) was documented in a study of response to subunit inactivated influenza vaccine. One entry per CDR3 protein results from TCRdb running MiXCR on the RT-PCR reads. The sample has under 200,000 distinct CDR3 sequences; approximately 10% are singletons. The TCR originated in a middle-aged man who received an inactivated influenza vaccine. The sample in question was non-naive T cells sorted from PBMCs, obtained more than 35 days after vaccination.

In DNA, the CDR3 is TGTGCCAGCACACCGAACGGGGGCAATGAGCAGTTCTTC. This sequence encodes CASTPNGGNEQFF. J is TRBJ2-1 and V is TRBV2; weak D call: TRBD2 (6 bases). Germline lookup yields CDR1 SNHLY and CDR2 FYNNEI. V lost 7 bases to trimming and J lost 6 bases, with 13 bases between them. The CDR3 is 13 amino acids.